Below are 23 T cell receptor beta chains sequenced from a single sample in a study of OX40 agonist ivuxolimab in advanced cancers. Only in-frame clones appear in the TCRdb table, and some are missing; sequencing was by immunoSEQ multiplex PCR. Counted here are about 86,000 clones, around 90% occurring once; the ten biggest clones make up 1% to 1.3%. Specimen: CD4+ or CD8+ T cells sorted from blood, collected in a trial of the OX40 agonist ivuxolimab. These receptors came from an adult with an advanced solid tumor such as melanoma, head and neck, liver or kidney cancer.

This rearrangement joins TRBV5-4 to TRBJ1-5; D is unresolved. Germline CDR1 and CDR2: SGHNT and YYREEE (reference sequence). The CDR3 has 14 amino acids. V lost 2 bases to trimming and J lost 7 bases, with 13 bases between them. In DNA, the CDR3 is TGTGCCAGCAGCTTACGAGGTTCGGGCCAGCCCCAGCATTTT. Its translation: CASSLRGSGQPQHF.

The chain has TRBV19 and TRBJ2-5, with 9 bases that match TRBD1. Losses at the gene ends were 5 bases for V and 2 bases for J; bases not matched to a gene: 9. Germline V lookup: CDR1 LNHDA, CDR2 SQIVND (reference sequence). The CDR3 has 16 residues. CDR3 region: CASSLKSGTGQETQYF. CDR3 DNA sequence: TGTGCCAGTAGTTTGAAATCCGGGACAGGGCAAGAGACCCAGTACTTC.

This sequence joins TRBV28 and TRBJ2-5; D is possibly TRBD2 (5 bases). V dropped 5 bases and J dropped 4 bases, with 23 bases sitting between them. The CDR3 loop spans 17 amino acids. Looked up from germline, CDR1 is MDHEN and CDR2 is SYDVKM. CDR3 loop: CASSTARAERRGETQYF. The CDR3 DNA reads TGTGCCAGCAGTACCGCCCGGGCGGAAAGACGGGGAGAGACCCAGTACTTC. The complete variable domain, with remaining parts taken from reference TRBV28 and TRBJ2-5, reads DVKVTQSSRYLVKRTGEKVFLECVQDMDHENMFWYRQDPGLGLRLIYFSYDVKMKEKGDIPEGYSVSREKKERFSLILESASTNQTSMYLCASSTARAERRGETQYFGPGTRLLVL.

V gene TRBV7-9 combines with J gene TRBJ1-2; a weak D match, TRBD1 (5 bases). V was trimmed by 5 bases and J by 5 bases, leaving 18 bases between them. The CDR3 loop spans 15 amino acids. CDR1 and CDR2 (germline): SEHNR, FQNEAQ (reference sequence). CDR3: CASSPRDSLGYGYTF. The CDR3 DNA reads TGTGCCAGCAGCCCCCGCGACAGTTTGGGGTATGGCTACACCTTC.

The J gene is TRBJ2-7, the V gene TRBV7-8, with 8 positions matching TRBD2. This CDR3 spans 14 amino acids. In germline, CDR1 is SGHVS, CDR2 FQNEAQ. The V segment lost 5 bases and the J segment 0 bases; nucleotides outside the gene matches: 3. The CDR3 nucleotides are TGTGCCAGCAGCCCAGCGGGAGTCTCCTACGAGCAGTACTTC. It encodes CASSPAGVSYEQYF.

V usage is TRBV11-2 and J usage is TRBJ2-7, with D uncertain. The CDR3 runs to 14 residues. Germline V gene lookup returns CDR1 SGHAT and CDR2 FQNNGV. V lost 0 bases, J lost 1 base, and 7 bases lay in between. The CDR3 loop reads CASSLEWRSYEQYF. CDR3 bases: TGTGCCAGCAGCTTAGAGTGGCGGTCCTACGAGCAGTACTTC.

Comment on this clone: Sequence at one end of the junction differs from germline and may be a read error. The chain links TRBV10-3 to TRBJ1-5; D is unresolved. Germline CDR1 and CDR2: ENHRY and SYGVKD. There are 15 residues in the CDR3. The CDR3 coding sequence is TGTGCCAGCAGTTACCGAGACTCTCTCCCCCAGCCCCAGCATTTT. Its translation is CASSYRDSLPQPQHF.

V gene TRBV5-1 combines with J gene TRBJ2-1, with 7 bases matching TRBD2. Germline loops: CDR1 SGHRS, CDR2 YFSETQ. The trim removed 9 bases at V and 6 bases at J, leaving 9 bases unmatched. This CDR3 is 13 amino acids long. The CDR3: CATHSGQGNEQFF. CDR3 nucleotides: TGCGCCACCCATAGCGGGCAAGGCAATGAGCAGTTCTTC.

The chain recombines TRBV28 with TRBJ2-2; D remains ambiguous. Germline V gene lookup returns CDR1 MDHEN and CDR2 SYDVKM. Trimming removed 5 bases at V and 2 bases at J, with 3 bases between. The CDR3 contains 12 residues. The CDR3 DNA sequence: TGTGCCAGCAGTCTCAACACCGGGGAGCTGTTTTTT. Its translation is CASSLNTGELFF.

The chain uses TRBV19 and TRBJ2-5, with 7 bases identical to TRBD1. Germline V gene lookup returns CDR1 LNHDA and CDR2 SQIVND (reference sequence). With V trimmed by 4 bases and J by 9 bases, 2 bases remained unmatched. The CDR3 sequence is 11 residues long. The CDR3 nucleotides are TGTGCCAGTAGTACGGGGACAGCCCAGTACTTC. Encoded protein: CASSTGTAQYF.

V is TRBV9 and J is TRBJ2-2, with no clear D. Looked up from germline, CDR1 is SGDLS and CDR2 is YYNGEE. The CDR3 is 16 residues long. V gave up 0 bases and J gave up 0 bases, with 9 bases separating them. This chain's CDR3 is CASSVVNSPNTGELFF. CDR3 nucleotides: TGTGCCAGCAGCGTAGTCAACAGCCCGAACACCGGGGAGCTGTTTTTT. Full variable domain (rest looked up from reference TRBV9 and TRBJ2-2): DSGVTQTPKHLITATGQRVTLRCSPRSGDLSVYWYQQSLDQGLQFLIQYYNGEERAKGNILERFSAQQFPDLHSELNLSSLELGDSALYFCASSVVNSPNTGELFFGEGSRLTVL.

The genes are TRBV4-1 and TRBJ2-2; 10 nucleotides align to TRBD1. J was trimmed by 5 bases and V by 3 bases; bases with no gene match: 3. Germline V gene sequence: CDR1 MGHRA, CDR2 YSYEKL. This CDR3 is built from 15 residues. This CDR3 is CASSQGQGRTGELFF. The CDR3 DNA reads TGCGCCAGCAGCCAGGGACAGGGGAGGACCGGGGAGCTGTTTTTT.

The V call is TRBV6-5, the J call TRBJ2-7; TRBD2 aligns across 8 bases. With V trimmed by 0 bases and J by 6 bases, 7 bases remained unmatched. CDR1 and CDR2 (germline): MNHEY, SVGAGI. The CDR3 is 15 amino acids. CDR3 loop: CASSYSFGLATEQYF. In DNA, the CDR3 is TGTGCCAGCAGTTACTCTTTCGGACTAGCCACCGAGCAGTACTTC.

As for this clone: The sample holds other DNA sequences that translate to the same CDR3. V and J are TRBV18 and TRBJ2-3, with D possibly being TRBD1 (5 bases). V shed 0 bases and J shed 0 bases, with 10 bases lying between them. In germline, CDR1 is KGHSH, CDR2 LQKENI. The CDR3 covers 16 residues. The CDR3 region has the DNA TGTGCCAGCTCACCACCAAGGGGTATGAGCACAGATACGCAGTATTTT. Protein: CASSPPRGMSTDTQYF.

CDR3 sequence (DNA): TGCGCCAGCAGCCAAATTCTGAGGAAGACTGAAGCTTTCTTT. Its protein product is CASSQILRKTEAFF. This chain links TRBV4-1 with TRBJ1-1; D call uncertain. The ends were cut back, 2 bases at V and 5 bases at J, with 12 bases in the middle. Germline V CDR1 and CDR2: MGHRA, YSYEKL. There are 14 residues in the CDR3.

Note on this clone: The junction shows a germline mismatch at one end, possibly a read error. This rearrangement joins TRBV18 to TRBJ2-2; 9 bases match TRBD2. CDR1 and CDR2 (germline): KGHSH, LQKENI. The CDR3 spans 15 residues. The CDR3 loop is CASSPTSGEHRGAVF. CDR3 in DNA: TGTGCCAGCTCACCGACTAGCGGAGAACACCGGGGAGCTGTTTTT. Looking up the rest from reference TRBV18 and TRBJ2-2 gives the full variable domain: NAGVMQNPRHLVRRRGQEARLRCSPMKGHSHVYWYRQLPEEGLKFMVYLQKENIIDESGMPKERFSAEFPKEGPSILRIQQVVRGDSAAYFCASSPTSGEHRGAVFGEGSRLTVL.

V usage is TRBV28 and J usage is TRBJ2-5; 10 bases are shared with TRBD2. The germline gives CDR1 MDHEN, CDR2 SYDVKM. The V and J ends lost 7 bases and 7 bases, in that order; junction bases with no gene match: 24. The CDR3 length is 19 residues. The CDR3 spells CASTGAGVLAGGIVGTQYF. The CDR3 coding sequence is TGTGCCAGCACGGGGGCGGGGGTCTTAGCGGGAGGTATAGTTGGGACCCAGTACTTC.

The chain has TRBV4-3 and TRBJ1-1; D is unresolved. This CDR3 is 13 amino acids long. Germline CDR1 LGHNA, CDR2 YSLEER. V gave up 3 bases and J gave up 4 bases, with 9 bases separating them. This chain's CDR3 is CASSQDWSTEAFF. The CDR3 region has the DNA TGCGCCAGCAGCCAGGACTGGAGCACTGAAGCTTTCTTT.

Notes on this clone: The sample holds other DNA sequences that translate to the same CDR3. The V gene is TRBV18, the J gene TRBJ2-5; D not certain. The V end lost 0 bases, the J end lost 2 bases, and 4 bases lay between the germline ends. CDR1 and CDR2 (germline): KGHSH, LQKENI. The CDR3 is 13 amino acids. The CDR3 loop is CASSPPGQETQYF. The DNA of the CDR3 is TGTGCCAGCTCACCACCAGGACAAGAGACCCAGTACTTC.

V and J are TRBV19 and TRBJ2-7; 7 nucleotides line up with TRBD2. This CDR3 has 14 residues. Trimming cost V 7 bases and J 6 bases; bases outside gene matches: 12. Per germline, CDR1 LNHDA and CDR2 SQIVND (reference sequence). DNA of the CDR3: TGTGCCAGTAACCCCGGGACTATGAGGACCGAGCAGTACTTC. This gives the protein CASNPGTMRTEQYF.

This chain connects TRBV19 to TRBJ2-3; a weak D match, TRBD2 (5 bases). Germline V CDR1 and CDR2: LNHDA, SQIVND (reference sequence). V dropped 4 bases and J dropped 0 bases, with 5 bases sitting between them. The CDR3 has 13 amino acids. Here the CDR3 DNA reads TGTGCCAGTAGTAGCGGGAGCACAGATACGCAGTATTTT. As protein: CASSSGSTDTQYF.

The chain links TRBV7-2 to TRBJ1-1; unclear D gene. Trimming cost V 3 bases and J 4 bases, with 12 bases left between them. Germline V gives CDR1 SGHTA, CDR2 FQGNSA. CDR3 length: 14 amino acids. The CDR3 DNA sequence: TGTGCCAGCAGCTTGTTAGGGCGAGGCACTGAAGCTTTCTTT. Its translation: CASSLLGRGTEAFF.

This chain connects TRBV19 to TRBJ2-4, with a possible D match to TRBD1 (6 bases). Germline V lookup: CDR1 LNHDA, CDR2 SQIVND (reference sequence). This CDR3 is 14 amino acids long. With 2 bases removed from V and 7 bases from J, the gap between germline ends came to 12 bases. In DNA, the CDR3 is TGTGCCAGTAGTATACCCACAGGGTTGAACATTCAGTACTTC. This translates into CASSIPTGLNIQYF.